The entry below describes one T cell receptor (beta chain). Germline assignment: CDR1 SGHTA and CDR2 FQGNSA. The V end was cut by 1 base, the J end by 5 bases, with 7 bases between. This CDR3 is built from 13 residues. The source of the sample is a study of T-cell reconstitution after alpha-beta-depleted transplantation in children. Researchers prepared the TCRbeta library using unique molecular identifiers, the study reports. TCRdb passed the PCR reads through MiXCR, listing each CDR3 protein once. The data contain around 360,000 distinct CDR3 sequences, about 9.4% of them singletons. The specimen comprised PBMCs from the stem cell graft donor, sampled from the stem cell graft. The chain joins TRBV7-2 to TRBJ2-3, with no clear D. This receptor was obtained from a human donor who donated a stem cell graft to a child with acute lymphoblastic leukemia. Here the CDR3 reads CASSLVYLDTQYF. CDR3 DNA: TGTGCCAGCAGCTTAGTTTACCTAGATACGCAGTATTTT.